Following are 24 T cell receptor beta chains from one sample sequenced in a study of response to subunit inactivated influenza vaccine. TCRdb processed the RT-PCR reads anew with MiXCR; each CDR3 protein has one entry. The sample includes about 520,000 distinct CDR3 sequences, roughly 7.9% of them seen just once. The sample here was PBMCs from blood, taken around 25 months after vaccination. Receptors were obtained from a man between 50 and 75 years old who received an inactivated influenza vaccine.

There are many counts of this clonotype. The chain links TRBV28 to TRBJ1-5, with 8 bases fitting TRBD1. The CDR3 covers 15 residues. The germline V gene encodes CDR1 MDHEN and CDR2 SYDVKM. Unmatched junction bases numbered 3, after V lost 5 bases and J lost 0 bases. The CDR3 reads CASSPGTGSNQPQHF. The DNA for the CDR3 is TGTGCCAGCAGTCCCGGGACAGGTAGCAATCAGCCCCAGCATTTT. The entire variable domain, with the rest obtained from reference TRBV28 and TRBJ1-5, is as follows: DVKVTQSSRYLVKRTGEKVFLECVQDMDHENMFWYRQDPGLGLRLIYFSYDVKMKEKGDIPEGYSVSREKKERFSLILESASTNQTSMYLCASSPGTGSNQPQHFGDGTRLSIL.

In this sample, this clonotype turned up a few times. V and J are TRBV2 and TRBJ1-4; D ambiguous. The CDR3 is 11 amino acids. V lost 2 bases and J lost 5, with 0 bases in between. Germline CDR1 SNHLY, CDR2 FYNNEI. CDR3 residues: CASSENEKLFF. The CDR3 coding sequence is TGTGCCAGCAGTGAAAATGAAAAACTGTTTTTT.

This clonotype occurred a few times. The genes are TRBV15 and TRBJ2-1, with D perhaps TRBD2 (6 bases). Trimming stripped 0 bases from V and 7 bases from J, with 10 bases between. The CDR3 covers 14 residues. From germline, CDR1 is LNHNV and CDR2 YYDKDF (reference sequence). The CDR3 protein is CATSRDLGRNEQFF. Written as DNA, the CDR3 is TGTGCCACCAGCAGAGATCTGGGGAGGAATGAGCAGTTCTTC. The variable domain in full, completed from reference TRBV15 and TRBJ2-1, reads DAMVIQNPRYQVTQFGKPVTLSCSQTLNHNVMYWYQQKSSQAPKLLFHYYDKDFNNEADTPDNFQSRRPNTSFCFLDIRSPGLGDTAMYLCATSRDLGRNEQFFGPGTRLTVL.

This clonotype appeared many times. The CDR3 nucleotides are TGCAGTGCTAGACAGGGGCCCGCTACCTACGAGCAGTACTTC. It yields the protein CSARQGPATYEQYF. V usage is TRBV20-1 and J usage is TRBJ2-7; possible D gene TRBD1, 6 bases. The CDR3 consists of 14 residues. CDR1 DFQATT and CDR2 SNEGSKA come from the germline V gene (reference sequence). V lost 2 bases to trimming and J lost 2 bases, with 13 bases between them.

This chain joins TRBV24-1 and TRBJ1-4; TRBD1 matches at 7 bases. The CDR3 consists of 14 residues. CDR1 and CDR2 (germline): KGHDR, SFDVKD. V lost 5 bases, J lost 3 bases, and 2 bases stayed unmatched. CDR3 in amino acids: CATSAGTANEKLFF. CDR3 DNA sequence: TGTGCCACCAGTGCCGGGACAGCTAATGAAAAACTGTTTTTT.

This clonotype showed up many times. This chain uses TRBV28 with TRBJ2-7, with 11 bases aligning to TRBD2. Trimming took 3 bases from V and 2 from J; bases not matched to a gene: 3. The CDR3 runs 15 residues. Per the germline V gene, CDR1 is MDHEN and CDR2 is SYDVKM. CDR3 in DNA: TGTGCCAGCAGTTTGGAACTAGCGGGAGCCTACGAGCAGTACTTC. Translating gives CASSLELAGAYEQYF.

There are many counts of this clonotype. CDR3 DNA sequence: TGTGCCAGCAGCCCTGGCCTAAATCAGCCCCAGCATTTT. Its protein is CASSPGLNQPQHF. The chain is built from TRBV5-6 and TRBJ1-5; no clear D. Germline-derived CDR1 and CDR2 are SGHDT and YYEEEE. This CDR3 is 13 amino acids long. V dropped 4 bases and J dropped 4 bases, with 9 bases sitting between them. The whole variable domain, remainder taken from reference TRBV5-6 and TRBJ1-5, is DAGVTQSPTHLIKTRGQQVTLRCSPKSGHDTVSWYQQALGQGPQFIFQYYEEEERQRGNFPDRFSGHQFPNYSSELNVNALLLGDSALYLCASSPGLNQPQHFGDGTRLSIL.

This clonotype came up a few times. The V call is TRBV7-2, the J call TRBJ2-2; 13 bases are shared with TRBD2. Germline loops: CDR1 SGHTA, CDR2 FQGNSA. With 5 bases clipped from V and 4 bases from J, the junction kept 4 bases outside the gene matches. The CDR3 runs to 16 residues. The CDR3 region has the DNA TGTGCCAGCAGCCCCACTAGCGGGGGGGGCACCGGGGAGCTGTTTTTT. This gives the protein CASSPTSGGGTGELFF.

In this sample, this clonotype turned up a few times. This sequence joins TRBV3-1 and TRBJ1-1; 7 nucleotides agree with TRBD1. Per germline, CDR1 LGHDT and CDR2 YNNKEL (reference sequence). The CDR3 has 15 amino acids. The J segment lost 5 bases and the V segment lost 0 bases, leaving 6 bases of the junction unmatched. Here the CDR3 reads CASSQEWVRGTEAFF. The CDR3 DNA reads TGTGCCAGCAGCCAAGAATGGGTCAGGGGGACTGAAGCTTTCTTT.

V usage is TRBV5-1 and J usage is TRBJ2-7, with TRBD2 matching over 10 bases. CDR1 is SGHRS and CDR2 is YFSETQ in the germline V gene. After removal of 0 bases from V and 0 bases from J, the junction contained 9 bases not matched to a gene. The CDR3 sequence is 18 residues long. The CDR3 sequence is CASSLAAQRGGSSYEQYF. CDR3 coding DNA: TGCGCCAGCAGCTTGGCTGCGCAGCGGGGGGGGAGCTCCTACGAGCAGTACTTC.

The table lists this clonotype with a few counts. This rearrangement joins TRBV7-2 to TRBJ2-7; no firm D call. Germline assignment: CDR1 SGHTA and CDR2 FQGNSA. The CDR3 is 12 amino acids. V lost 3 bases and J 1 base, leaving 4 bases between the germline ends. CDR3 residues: CASSFTSYEQYF. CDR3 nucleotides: TGTGCCAGCAGCTTCACTTCCTACGAGCAGTACTTC.

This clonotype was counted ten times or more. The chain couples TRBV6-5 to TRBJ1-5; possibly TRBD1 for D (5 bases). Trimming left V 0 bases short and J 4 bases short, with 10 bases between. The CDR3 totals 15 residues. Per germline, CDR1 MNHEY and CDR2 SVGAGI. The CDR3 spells CASSYSRGKNQPQHF. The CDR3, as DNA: TGTGCCAGCAGTTACTCGAGGGGAAAAAATCAGCCCCAGCATTTT.

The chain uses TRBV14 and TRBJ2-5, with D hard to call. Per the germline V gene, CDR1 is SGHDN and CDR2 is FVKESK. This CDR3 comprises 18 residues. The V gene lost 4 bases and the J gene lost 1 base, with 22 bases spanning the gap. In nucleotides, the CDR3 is TGTGCCAGCAGCCTAGACGTTTATAAGGACGGAATCCAAGAGACCCAGTACTTC. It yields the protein CASSLDVYKDGIQETQYF.

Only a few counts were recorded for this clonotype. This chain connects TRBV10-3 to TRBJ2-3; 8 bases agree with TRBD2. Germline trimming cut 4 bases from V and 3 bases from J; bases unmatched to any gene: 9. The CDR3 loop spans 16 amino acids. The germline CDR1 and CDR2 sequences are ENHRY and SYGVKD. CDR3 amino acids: CAISASGGSGTDTQYF. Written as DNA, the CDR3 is TGTGCCATCAGTGCCAGCGGGGGATCTGGTACAGATACGCAGTATTTT.

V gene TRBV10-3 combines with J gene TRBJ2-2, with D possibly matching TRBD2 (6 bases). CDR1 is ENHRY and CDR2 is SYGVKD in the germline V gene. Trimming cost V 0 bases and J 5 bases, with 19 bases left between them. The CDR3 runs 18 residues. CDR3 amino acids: CAISESSVGRRATGELFF. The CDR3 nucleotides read TGTGCCATCAGTGAGTCGAGTGTCGGTAGGAGGGCGACCGGGGAGCTGTTTTTT.

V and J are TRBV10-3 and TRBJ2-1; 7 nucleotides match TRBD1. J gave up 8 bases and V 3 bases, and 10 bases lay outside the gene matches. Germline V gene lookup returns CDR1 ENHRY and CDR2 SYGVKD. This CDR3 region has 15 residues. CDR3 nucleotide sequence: TGTGCCATCAGTGAAGAAGGGGGCAGGTGGGATGAGCAGTTCTTC. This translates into CAISEEGGRWDEQFF.

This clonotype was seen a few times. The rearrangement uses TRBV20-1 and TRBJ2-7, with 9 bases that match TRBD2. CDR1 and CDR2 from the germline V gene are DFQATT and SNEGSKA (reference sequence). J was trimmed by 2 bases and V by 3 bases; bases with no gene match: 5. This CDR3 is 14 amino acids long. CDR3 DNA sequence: TGCAGTGCTAGTGGTAGCGGGAGCACCTACGAGCAGTACTTC. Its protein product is CSASGSGSTYEQYF.

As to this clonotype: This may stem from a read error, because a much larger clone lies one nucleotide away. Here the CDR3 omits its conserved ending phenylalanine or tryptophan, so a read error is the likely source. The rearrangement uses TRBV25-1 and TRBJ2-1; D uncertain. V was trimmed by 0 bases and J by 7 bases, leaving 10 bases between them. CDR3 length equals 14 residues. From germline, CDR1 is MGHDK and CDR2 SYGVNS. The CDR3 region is CASSEYTALNEQFL. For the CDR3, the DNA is TGTGCCAGCAGTGAATATACGGCGCTTAATGAGCAGTTCCTC.

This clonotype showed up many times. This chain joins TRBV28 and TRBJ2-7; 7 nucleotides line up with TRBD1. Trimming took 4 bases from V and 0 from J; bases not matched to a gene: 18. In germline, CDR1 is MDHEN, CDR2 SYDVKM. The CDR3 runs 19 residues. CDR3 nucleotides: TGTGCCAGCAGTTCCCTCCTAGGGACAGTTGATACGAGCTCCTACGAGCAGTACTTC. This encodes CASSSLLGTVDTSSYEQYF.

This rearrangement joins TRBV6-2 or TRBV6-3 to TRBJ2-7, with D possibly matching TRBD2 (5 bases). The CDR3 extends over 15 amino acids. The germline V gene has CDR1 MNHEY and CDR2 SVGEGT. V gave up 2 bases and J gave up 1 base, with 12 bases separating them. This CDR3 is CASSYSFRDSYEQYF. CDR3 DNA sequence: TGTGCCAGCAGTTACAGTTTTCGGGATTCCTACGAGCAGTACTTC.

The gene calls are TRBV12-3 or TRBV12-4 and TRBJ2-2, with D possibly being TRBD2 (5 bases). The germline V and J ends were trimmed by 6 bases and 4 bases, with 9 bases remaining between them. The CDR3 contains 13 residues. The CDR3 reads CASSLTTTGELFF. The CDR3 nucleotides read TGTGCCAGCAGCCTGACTACCACCGGGGAGCTGTTTTTT.

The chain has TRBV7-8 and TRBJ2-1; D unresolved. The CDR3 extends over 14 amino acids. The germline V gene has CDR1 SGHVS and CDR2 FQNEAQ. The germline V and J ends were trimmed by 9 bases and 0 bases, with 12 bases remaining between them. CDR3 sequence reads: CASRYQSSYNEQFF. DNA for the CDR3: TGTGCCAGTCGGTACCAGAGCTCCTACAATGAGCAGTTCTTC. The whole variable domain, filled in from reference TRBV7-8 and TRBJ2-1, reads GAGVSQSPRYKVAKRGQDVALRCDPISGHVSLFWYQQALGQGPEFLTYFQNEAQLDKSGLPSDRFFAERPEGSVSTLKIQRTQQEDSAVYLCASRYQSSYNEQFFGPGTRLTVL.

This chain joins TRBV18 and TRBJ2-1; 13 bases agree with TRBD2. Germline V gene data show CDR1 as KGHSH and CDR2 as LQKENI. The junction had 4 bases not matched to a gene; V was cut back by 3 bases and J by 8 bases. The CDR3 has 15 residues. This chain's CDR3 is CASSPGLAGRDEQFF. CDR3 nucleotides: TGTGCCAGCTCACCGGGACTAGCGGGGAGGGATGAGCAGTTCTTC.

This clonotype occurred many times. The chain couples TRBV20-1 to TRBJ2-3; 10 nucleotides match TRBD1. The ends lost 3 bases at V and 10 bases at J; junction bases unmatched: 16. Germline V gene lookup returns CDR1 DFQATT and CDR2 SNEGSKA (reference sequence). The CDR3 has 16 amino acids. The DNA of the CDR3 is TGCAGTGCTAGCCTCCGGGACAGGGGTCTTTCCGGTGCGCAGTATTTT. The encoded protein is CSASLRDRGLSGAQYF.